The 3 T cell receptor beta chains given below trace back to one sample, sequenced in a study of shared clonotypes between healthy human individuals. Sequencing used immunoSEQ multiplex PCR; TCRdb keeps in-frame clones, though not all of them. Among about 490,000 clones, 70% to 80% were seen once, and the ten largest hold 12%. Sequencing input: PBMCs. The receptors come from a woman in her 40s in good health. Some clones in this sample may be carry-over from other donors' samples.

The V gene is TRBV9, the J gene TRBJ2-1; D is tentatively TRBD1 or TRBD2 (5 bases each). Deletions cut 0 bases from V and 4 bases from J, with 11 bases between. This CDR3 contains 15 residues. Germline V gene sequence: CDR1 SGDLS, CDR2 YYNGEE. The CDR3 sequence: CASSVGGSTYNEQFF. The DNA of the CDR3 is TGTGCCAGCAGCGTAGGGGGGTCTACGTACAATGAGCAGTTCTTC.

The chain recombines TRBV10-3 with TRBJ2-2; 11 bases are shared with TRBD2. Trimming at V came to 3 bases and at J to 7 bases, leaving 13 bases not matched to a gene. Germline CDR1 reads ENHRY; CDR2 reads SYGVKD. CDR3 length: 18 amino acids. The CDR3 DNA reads TGTGCCATCAGTGATCCCCTAGCGGGAGGCTCCGGGGGCGGGGAGCTGTTTTTT. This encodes CAISDPLAGGSGGGELFF.

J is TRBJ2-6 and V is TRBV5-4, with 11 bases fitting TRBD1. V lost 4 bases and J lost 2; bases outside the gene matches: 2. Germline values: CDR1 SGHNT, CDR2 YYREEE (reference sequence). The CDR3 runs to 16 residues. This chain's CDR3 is CASSRTGGAGANVLTF. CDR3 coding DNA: TGTGCCAGCAGCCGGACAGGGGGCGCTGGGGCCAACGTCCTGACTTTC.